This entry features one T cell receptor beta chain sequence. This clonotype was seen many times. There is no known antigen for this receptor. The record has no base qualities; no much larger clone is one base away. The sample belongs to a study of T-cell reconstitution after alpha-beta-depleted transplantation in children (TCRdb year 2016). Looking at the study overall: Using TCR repertoire profiling, the study followed T-cell immune reconstitution in a quantitative way in children after TCRalphabeta/CD19-depleted allogeneic hematopoietic cell transplantation. Study-wide conclusions, independent of this receptor: The apparently early recovery of alphabetaT-cell counts about two months after transplant reportedly depended on only several hundred rapidly expanded clones that came from non-depleted graft cells. The frequencies of hyperexpanded clones fell over the following months, and after one year, T-cell counts and TCRbeta diversity were mostly attributed to newly produced T cells. In some patients, the high TCRbeta diversity seen at day 60 was put down to recipient T cells and intrathymic progenitors that had survived conditioning.

The library came from PCR. Sequencing relied on an Illumina HiSeq 2500. To normalize quantification of the TCRbeta repertoire, the TCR libraries were built with molecular barcoding that relied on unique molecular identifiers. TCRdb trimmed the raw reads at Q25, called clones with MiXCR and kept productive beta chains. Every distinct CDR3 protein forms one entry, paired with its most common genes and DNA. The sample profile shows about 1,000,000 distinct CDR3 sequences; under 30% of them were found once. The ten largest clones take up over 25% of the sample. The meaning of the sample's treatment or condition label: allogeneic hematopoietic cell transplantation with graft depleted of TCRalphabeta T cells and CD19 B cells. The transplant recipients were children given TCRalphabeta/CD19-depleted allogeneic hematopoietic cell grafts. The sample here was PBMCs, mostly from graft donor cells, taken 360 days after TCRalphabeta/CD19-depleted stem cell transplant. This clonotype originated in a boy under three years old who had a stem cell transplant for SCID, so the T cells may come from the graft donor.

The CDR3 corresponds to CASSWTGGTEAFF. The DNA sequence is given as TGTGCCAGCAGTTGGACAGGGGGCACTGAAGCTTTCTTT. The chain joins TRBV27 to TRBJ1-1, with 10 middle bases fitting TRBD1. Including the terminal cysteine and phenylalanine, the CDR3 comprises 13 residues. Just the 39-base CDR3 DNA is kept, in frame starting at base 1. V lost 4 bases and J lost 4 bases, and the count of bases not matched to a germline gene is 0. The germline V gene (reference sequence) specifies MNHEY as CDR1 and SMNVEV as CDR2.